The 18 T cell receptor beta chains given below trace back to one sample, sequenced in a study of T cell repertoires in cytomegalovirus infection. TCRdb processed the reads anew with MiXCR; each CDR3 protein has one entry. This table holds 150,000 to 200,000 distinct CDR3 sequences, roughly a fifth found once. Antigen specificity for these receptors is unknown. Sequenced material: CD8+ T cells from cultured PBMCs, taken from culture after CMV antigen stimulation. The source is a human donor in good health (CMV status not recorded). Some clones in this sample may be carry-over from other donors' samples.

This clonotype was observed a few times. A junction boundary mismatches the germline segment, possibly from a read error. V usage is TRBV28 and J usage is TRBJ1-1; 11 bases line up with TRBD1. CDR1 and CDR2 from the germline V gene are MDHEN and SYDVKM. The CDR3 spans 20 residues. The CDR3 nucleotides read TGTGCCAGCAGTTTACCCACGCAGGAACACTCCGGGACAGGGGGTGCTGATGCTTTCTTT. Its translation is CASSLPTQEHSGTGGADAFF. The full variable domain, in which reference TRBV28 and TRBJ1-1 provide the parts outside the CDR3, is DVKVTQSSRYLVKRTGEKVFLECVQDMDHENMFWYRQDPGLGLRLIYFSYDVKMKEKGDIPEGYSVSREKKERFSLILESASTNQTSMYLCASSLPTQEHSGTGGADAFFGQGTRLTVV.

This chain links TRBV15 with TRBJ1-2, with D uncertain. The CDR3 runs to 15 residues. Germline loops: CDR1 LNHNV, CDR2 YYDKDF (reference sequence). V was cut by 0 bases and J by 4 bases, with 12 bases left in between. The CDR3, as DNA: TGTGCCACCAGCAGAGATTTTAGAGACCCCTATGGCTACACCTTC. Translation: CATSRDFRDPYGYTF.

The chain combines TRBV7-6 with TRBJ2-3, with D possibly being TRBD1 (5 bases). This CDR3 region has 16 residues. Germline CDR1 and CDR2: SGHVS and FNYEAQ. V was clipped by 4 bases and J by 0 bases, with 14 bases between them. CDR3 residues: CASSSLGRISTDTQYF. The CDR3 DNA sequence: TGTGCCAGCAGCTCCTTGGGGCGGATTAGCACAGATACGCAGTATTTT.

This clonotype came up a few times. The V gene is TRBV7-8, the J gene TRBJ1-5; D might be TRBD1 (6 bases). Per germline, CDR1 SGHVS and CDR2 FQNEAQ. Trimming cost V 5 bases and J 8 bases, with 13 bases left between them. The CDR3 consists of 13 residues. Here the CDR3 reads CASSGGGWEPQHF. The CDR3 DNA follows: TGTGCCAGCAGCGGAGGGGGTTGGGAGCCCCAGCATTTT.

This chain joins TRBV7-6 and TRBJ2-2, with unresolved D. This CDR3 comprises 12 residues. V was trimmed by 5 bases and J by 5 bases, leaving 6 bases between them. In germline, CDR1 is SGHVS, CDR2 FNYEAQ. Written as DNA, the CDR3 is TGTGCCAGCAGCCCTGAAACCGGGGAGCTGTTTTTT. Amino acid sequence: CASSPETGELFF.

For the CDR3, the DNA is TGTGCCAGCAGCCGTCTCAAGACAGGGAGGAACAATGAGCAGTTCTTC. Amino acid sequence: CASSRLKTGRNNEQFF. J is TRBJ2-1 and V is TRBV7-8; D perhaps matches TRBD1 (7 bases). The germline V gene encodes CDR1 SGHVS and CDR2 FQNEAQ. This CDR3 has 16 residues. Trimming took off 5 bases at V and 5 bases at J, with 19 bases between the two ends.

The CDR3 DNA follows: TGTGCCAGCAGCGTAGAAGGGTCTGGCTACACCTTC. Its translation: CASSVEGSGYTF. This chain links TRBV9 with TRBJ1-2, with D hard to call. The V gene's germline CDR1 is SGDLS and CDR2 YYNGEE. Trimming took off 0 bases at V and 7 bases at J, with 7 bases between the two ends. The CDR3 is made up of 12 amino acids. Looking up the rest from reference TRBV9 and TRBJ1-2 gives the full variable domain: DSGVTQTPKHLITATGQRVTLRCSPRSGDLSVYWYQQSLDQGLQFLIQYYNGEERAKGNILERFSAQQFPDLHSELNLSSLELGDSALYFCASSVEGSGYTFGSGTRLTVV.

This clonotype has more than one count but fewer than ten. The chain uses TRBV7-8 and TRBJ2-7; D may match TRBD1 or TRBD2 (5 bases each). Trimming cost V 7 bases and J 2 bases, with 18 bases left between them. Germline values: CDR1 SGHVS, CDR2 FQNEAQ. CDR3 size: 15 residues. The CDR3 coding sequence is TGTGCCAGCACGTTCGGGGCAGGGTTAACCTACGAGCAGTACGTC. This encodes CASTFGAGLTYEQYV.

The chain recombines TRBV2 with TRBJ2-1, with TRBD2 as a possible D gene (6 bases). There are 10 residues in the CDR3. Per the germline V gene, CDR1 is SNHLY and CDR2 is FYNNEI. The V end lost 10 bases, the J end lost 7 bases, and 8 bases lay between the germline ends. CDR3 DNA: TGTGCCACTCTAGCGAATGAGCAGTTCTTC. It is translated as CATLANEQFF.

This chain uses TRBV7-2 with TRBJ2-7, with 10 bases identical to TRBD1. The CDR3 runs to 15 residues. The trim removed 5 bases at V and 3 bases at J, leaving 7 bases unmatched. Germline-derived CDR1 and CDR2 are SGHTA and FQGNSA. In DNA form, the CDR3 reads TGTGCCAGCAGCCCGGACAGGGGGGGATACTACGAGCAGTACTTC. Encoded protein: CASSPDRGGYYEQYF.

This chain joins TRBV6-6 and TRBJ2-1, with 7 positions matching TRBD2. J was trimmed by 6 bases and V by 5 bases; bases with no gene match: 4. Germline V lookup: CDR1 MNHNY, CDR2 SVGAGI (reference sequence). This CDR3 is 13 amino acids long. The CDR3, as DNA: TGTGCCAGCAGTCGGGACTACCTCAATGAGCAGTTCTTC. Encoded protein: CASSRDYLNEQFF.

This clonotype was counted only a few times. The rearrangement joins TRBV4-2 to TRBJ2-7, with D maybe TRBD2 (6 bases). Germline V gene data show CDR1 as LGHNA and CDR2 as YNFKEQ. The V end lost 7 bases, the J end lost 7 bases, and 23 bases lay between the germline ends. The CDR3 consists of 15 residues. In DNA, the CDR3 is TGTGCCAGCACCCTAGGGACGGGGGTACCGGGGGAGCAGTACTTC. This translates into CASTLGTGVPGEQYF.

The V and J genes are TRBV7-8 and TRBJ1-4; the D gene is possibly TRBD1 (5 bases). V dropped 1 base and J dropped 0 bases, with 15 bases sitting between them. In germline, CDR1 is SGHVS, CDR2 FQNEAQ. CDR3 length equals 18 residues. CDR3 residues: CASSLGRGDPSTNEKLFF. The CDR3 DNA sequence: TGTGCCAGCAGCTTAGGGAGAGGGGACCCCTCAACTAATGAAAAACTGTTTTTT.

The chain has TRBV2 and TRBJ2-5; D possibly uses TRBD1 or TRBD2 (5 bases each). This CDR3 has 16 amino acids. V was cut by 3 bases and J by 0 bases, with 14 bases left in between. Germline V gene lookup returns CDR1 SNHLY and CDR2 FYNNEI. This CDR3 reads CASSESGLRYQETQYF. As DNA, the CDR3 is TGTGCCAGCAGTGAGTCGGGGCTTAGGTACCAAGAGACCCAGTACTTC. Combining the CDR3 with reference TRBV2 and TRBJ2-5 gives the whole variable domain EPEVTQTPSHQVTQMGQEVILRCVPISNHLYFYWYRQILGQKVEFLVSFYNNEISEKSEIFDDQFSVERPDGSNFTLKIRSTKLEDSAMYFCASSESGLRYQETQYFGPGTRLLVL.

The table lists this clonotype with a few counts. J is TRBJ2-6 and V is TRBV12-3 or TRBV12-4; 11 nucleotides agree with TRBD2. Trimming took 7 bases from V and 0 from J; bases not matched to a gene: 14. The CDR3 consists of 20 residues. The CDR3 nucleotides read TGTGCCAGCAAACTGAACTCGGGACTAGCGGCTCCCTCTGGGGCCAACGTCCTGACTTTC. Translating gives CASKLNSGLAAPSGANVLTF.

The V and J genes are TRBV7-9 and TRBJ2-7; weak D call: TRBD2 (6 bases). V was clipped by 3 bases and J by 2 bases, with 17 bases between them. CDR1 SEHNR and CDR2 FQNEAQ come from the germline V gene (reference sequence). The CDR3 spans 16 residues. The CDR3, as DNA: TGTGCCAGCAGCTTTAGAGGGGCGGGGCCTACCTACGAGCAGTACTTC. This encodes CASSFRGAGPTYEQYF.

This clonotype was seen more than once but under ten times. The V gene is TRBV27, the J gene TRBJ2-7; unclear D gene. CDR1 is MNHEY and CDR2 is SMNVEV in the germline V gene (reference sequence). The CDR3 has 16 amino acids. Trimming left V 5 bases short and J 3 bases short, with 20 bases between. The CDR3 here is CASSLHWAAPSYEQYF. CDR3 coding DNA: TGTGCCAGCAGTCTCCACTGGGCAGCCCCAAGCTACGAGCAGTACTTC.

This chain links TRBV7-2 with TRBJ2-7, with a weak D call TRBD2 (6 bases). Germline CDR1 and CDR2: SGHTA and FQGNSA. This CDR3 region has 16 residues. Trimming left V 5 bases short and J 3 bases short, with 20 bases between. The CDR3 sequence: CASSPGRGQSLYEQYF. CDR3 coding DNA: TGTGCCAGCAGCCCCGGGCGGGGTCAGTCCCTCTACGAGCAGTACTTC.